Presented here are 27 T cell receptor beta chains from one specimen sequenced in a study of tumor-infiltrating lymphocytes in primary liver carcinoma. Reverse transcription of roughly 0.45 ug total RNA with a constant-region primer produced TCR beta cDNA. A slightly modified ARM-PCR protocol with three nested multiplex PCR rounds produced these TCR beta libraries. A C-beta reverse primer was combined with TRBV1-TRBV30 forward primers in the first two PCR rounds, and each round had approximately 9 cycles. TCRdb re-called the multiplex PCR reads through MiXCR, storing one row per CDR3 protein. The sample holds 310,000 or so distinct CDR3 sequences; approximately 64% are singletons and the top ten take roughly 6%. The blood RNA (from unsorted whole blood) was obtained, and germline DNA was also extracted. Sequenced input: peripheral blood. These receptors all come from a man aged 40-55 years with primary liver carcinoma and hepatitis B virus infection.

In the case of this clonotype: A much larger clone lies a single base off, so this may be a read error. The V and J genes are TRBV6-5 and TRBJ2-3; 8 bases are a match to TRBD1. The germline V gene has CDR1 MNHEY and CDR2 SVGAGI. CDR3 length: 14 residues. With 10 bases clipped from V and 6 bases from J, the junction kept 12 bases outside the gene matches. CDR3 loop: CANAQGARWDTQYF. The CDR3 DNA reads as TGTGCCAACGCTCAGGGGGCAAGATGGGATACGCAGTATTTT.

This clonotype was observed at least ten times. This chain uses TRBV6-5 with TRBJ2-2; 12 bases are shared with TRBD2. CDR1 is MNHEY and CDR2 is SVGAGI in the germline V gene. Losses at the gene ends were 0 bases for V and 3 bases for J; bases not matched to a gene: 2. The CDR3 spans 17 residues. CDR3 DNA sequence: TGTGCCAGCAGTTACTCTACTAGCGGGAGGCACACCGGGGAGCTGTTTTTT. Protein sequence: CASSYSTSGRHTGELFF.

This clonotype has a single count. This is likely a read error, given that the CDR3 carries no conserved phenylalanine or tryptophan at its end. The V gene is TRBV11-3, the J gene TRBJ2-5; 10 bases are a match to TRBD1. Looked up from germline, CDR1 is SGHNT and CDR2 is YENEEA. Germline trimming cut 4 bases from V and 3 bases from J; bases unmatched to any gene: 5. The CDR3 loop spans 15 amino acids. The CDR3 reads CASSSGQGGEETQYL. CDR3 coding DNA: TGTGCCAGCAGCTCTGGACAGGGGGGAGAAGAGACCCAGTACTTA.

Comments on this clonotype: A much more abundant neighbour one base away suggests this may be a read error. J is TRBJ2-5 and V is TRBV10-3; 9 nucleotides agree with TRBD1. The CDR3 is 14 residues long. Germline V lookup: CDR1 ENHRY, CDR2 SYGVKD. With V trimmed by 7 bases and J by 4 bases, 7 bases remained unmatched. CDR3 DNA: TGTGCCATCAATGGACAGGGGCTGCGAGAGACCCAGTACTTC. It codes for CAINGQGLRETQYF.

The rearrangement links TRBV6-1 to TRBJ2-1, with D possibly matching TRBD2 (5 bases). V dropped 4 bases and J dropped 7 bases, with 17 bases sitting between them. Germline assignment: CDR1 MNHNS and CDR2 SASEGT. The CDR3 runs 15 residues. This CDR3 is CASSGSTFTGNEQFF. CDR3 bases: TGTGCCAGCAGTGGATCAACCTTTACGGGGAATGAGCAGTTCTTC.

Notes on this clonotype: One end of the junction is discordant with germline, which a read error may explain. V is TRBV12-3 or TRBV12-4 and J is TRBJ1-2; a weak D match, TRBD1 (5 bases). The CDR3 spans 14 residues. The CDR3 DNA reads TGTACCAGCAGCCACGGGACTGATAACTATGGCTACACCTTC. It translates to CTSSHGTDNYGYTF.

The chain carries TRBV5-1 and TRBJ2-5; 14 nucleotides line up with TRBD2. V dropped 5 bases and J dropped 1; count of bases not matched to a gene: 4. The CDR3 runs 16 residues. Germline CDR1 SGHRS, CDR2 YFSETQ. Here the CDR3 reads CASRSGLAGGQETQYF. The CDR3 DNA follows: TGCGCCAGCAGATCTGGACTAGCGGGGGGCCAAGAGACCCAGTACTTC.

For this clonotype: This may stem from a read error, because a much larger clone lies one nucleotide away. This chain uses TRBV5-4 with TRBJ2-1, with D unresolved. The CDR3 length is 11 residues. Germline-derived CDR1 and CDR2 are SGHNT and YYREEE (reference sequence). CDR3 region: CVSSIGDEQFF. The CDR3 bases are TGTGTCAGCAGCATTGGCGATGAGCAGTTCTTC.

The chain couples TRBV29-1 to TRBJ2-3; D gene unclear. V lost 4 bases to trimming and J lost 3 bases, with 14 bases between them. This CDR3 is 14 amino acids long. Germline V gene data show CDR1 as SQVTM and CDR2 as ANQGSEA. The CDR3 nucleotides are TGCAGCGTTGCTGGGATACTTAGAACAGATACGCAGTATTTT. It translates to CSVAGILRTDTQYF.

Concerning this clonotype: A much bigger clone sits one base away, suggesting this may be a read error. The chain recombines TRBV4-1 with TRBJ2-3; D ambiguous. The CDR3 contains 15 residues. Germline values: CDR1 MGHRA, CDR2 YSYEKL. The ends were cut back, 4 bases at V and 4 bases at J, with 15 bases in the middle. The CDR3 reads CASSPDGSYADTQYF. Written as DNA, the CDR3 is TGCGCCAGCAGCCCAGATGGGTCATATGCAGATACGCAGTATTTT.

The chain has TRBV11-2 and TRBJ2-7, with TRBD2 identical over 8 bases. Per the germline V gene, CDR1 is SGHAT and CDR2 is FQNNGV. There are 15 residues in the CDR3. Trimming cost V 7 bases and J 6 bases; bases outside gene matches: 14. The CDR3 DNA reads TGTGCCAGCATCTCCCAGATGGCGGGAGGTTCCGAGCAGTACTTC. Translating it yields CASISQMAGGSEQYF.

Concerning this clonotype itself: This is likely a read error, given that the CDR3 carries no conserved phenylalanine or tryptophan at its end. The V and J genes are TRBV11-2 and TRBJ2-1; D unclear. From germline, CDR1 is SGHAT and CDR2 FQNNGV. The CDR3 consists of 12 residues. V was trimmed by 5 bases and J by 3 bases, leaving 5 bases between them. CDR3 protein: CASSHNYNEQFS. The CDR3 DNA reads TGTGCCAGCAGCCACAACTACAATGAGCAGTTCTCT.

In the case of this clonotype: A much larger clone sits a single nucleotide away, making a read error possible. The V gene is TRBV4-2, the J gene TRBJ2-3; D is undetermined. The CDR3 runs 14 residues. Germline V lookup: CDR1 LGHNA, CDR2 YNFKEQ. CDR3: CAISQDGLTDTQYF. The CDR3 coding sequence is TGTGCCATCAGCCAAGATGGCCTCACAGATACGCAGTATTTT.

This clonotype came up a few times. This chain connects TRBV7-9 to TRBJ1-1; 7 bases are a match to TRBD1. Germline V CDR1 and CDR2: SEHNR, FQNEAQ (reference sequence). CDR3 length: 14 residues. V lost 4 bases and J lost 4; bases outside the gene matches: 6. The CDR3 DNA reads as TGTGCCAGCAGCTCAACCGGGACAGTCACTGAAGCTTTCTTT. Translated: CASSSTGTVTEAFF.

Comment on this clonotype: One end of the junction is discordant with germline, which a read error may explain. The chain is built from TRBV29-1 and TRBJ2-7; 7 positions match TRBD2. Germline CDR1 reads SQVTM; CDR2 reads ANQGSEA. The CDR3 extends over 13 amino acids. The CDR3 reads CSVGIGRVGEQYF. As DNA, the CDR3 is TGCAGCGTTGGGATAGGGAGGGTAGGCGAGCAATACTTC.

Many counts were recorded for this clonotype. The J gene is TRBJ2-7, the V gene TRBV6-2 or TRBV6-3, with 7 bases identical to TRBD1. V gave up 8 bases and J gave up 6 bases; unmatched junction bases: 7. The V gene's germline CDR1 is MNHEY and CDR2 SVGEGT. The CDR3 runs to 12 residues. The CDR3: CASATGPGEQYF. CDR3 coding DNA: TGTGCCAGCGCGACAGGGCCGGGCGAGCAGTACTTC.

The chain joins TRBV11-2 to TRBJ2-7, with D possibly TRBD2 on 6 matching bases. CDR3 size: 15 residues. Germline-derived CDR1 and CDR2 are SGHAT and FQNNGV. As DNA, the CDR3 is TGTGTCAGTAGCGTGCGGGACGAATCCTATTACGAGCAGTACTTC. Translation gives CVSSVRDESYYEQYF.

A word on this clonotype: Without the conserved terminal phenylalanine or tryptophan, this CDR3 likely stems from a read error. The chain recombines TRBV6-1 with TRBJ1-5, with D perhaps matching TRBD1 (6 bases). The CDR3 totals 16 residues. CDR1 is MNHNS, CDR2 SASEGT, per germline. In DNA form, the CDR3 reads TGTGCCAGCACAAGTCATCCACAGGGAAACAATAAGCCCCAGCATCTT. This encodes CASTSHPQGNNKPQHL.

About this clonotype: A much more abundant neighbour one base away suggests this may be a read error. The V and J genes are TRBV7-9 and TRBJ2-3; no reliable D call. Germline CDR1 and CDR2: SEHNR and FQNEAQ (reference sequence). The CDR3 loop spans 12 amino acids. The CDR3 loop reads CVSSTEASTQYF. The CDR3 DNA is TGTGTCAGCAGCACAGAAGCGTCTACGCAGTATTTT.

This clonotype was found a few times. At one boundary the junction diverges from the germline segment, which might be a read error. The chain employs TRBV11-2 and TRBJ2-7; D is perhaps TRBD1 (5 bases). The CDR3 is made up of 13 amino acids. Germline lookup yields CDR1 SGHAT and CDR2 FQNNGV. CDR3 in DNA: TGTGCAAGCAGCTGGGGCGACCCCTACGAGCAGTACTTC. Protein product: CASSWGDPYEQYF. The full variable domain, with the rest looked up from reference TRBV11-2 and TRBJ2-7, is EAGVAQSPRYKIIEKRQSVAFWCNPISGHATLYWYQQILGQGPKLLIQFQNNGVVDDSQLPKDRFSAERLKGVDSTLKIQPAKLEDSAVYLCASSWGDPYEQYFGPGTRLTVT.

A word on this clonotype: A read error may explain this, as a much larger clone is one base away. The J gene is TRBJ2-1, the V gene TRBV29-1; 7 positions match TRBD2. This CDR3 comprises 13 residues. V was pared by 4 bases and J by 8 bases, with 8 bases of the junction left unmatched. Germline assignment: CDR1 SQVTM and CDR2 ANQGSEA. The CDR3 sequence: CSVGGRESDEQFF. The CDR3 DNA reads as TGCAGCGTTGGAGGGCGGGAGAGCGATGAGCAGTTCTTC.

V and J are TRBV4-1 and TRBJ2-3, with D perhaps being TRBD1 or TRBD2 (5 bases each). CDR3 length equals 16 residues. V gave up 3 bases and J gave up 2 bases, with 15 bases separating them. CDR1 and CDR2 (germline): MGHRA, YSYEKL. The DNA for the CDR3 is TGCGCCAGCAGCCAGAGGACTGGACAAAACACAGATACGCAGTATTTT. Protein sequence: CASSQRTGQNTDTQYF.

This clonotype was counted a single time. The V and J genes are TRBV11-2 and TRBJ1-5; maybe TRBD1 (6 bases). The J call could be wrong; TRBJ2-3 is a better fit for the DNA end. Germline CDR1 is SGHAT and CDR2 is FQNNGV. The CDR3 contains 15 residues. CDR3 nucleotide sequence: TGTGCCAGCATCACCGGGACACCTAGCAATCAGCCCCAGTATTTT. Amino acid sequence: CASITGTPSNQPQYF.

On this clonotype: No conserved phenylalanine or tryptophan is present at the end of the CDR3, so a read error is the likely explanation. The V call is TRBV4-1, the J call TRBJ2-1; 9 nucleotides agree with TRBD2. CDR1 and CDR2 from the germline V gene are MGHRA and YSYEKL. Losses at the gene ends were 2 bases for V and 7 bases for J; bases not matched to a gene: 9. The length of the CDR3 is 16 residues. The CDR3 region is CASSQPGTSRRNEQFL. DNA for the CDR3: TGCGCCAGCAGCCAACCCGGGACTAGCCGTAGGAATGAGCAGTTCCTC.

The table lists this clonotype with a count of one. A much bigger clone sits one base away, suggesting this may be a read error. This sequence joins TRBV6-2 or TRBV6-3 and TRBJ2-7; a possible D gene is TRBD2 (6 bases). The V end lost 9 bases, the J end lost 2 bases, and 14 bases lay between the germline ends. The CDR3 has 13 residues. The germline V gene encodes CDR1 MNHEY and CDR2 SVGEGT. The CDR3 nucleotides read TGTGCCAGAAGTGATAGCGGACCCTACGAGCAGTACTTC. Encoded protein: CARSDSGPYEQYF.

This clonotype has more than one count but fewer than ten. The chain combines TRBV9 with TRBJ2-4, with TRBD2 identical over 11 bases. From germline, CDR1 is SGDLS and CDR2 YYNGEE. V trimming: 3 bases; J trimming: 2 bases; junction bases outside the gene matches: 13. This CDR3 spans 19 amino acids. CDR3 sequence (DNA): TGTGCCAGCAGCGAAAGCGGGCTAGCGGGAGGCGGGACCAAAAACATTCAGTACTTC. Translation gives CASSESGLAGGGTKNIQYF. Looking up the rest from reference TRBV9 and TRBJ2-4 gives the full variable domain: DSGVTQTPKHLITATGQRVTLRCSPRSGDLSVYWYQQSLDQGLQFLIQYYNGEERAKGNILERFSAQQFPDLHSELNLSSLELGDSALYFCASSESGLAGGGTKNIQYFGAGTRLSVL.

Concerning this clonotype: Because it lacks the conserved phenylalanine or tryptophan at the end, this CDR3 is likely a read error. J is TRBJ2-1 and V is TRBV11-2; 13 bases align to TRBD2. The CDR3 totals 15 residues. V gave up 4 bases and J gave up 12 bases; unmatched junction bases: 9. CDR1 is SGHAT and CDR2 is FQNNGV in the germline V gene. CDR3 sequence (DNA): TGTGCCAGCAGCTCGGGACTAGCGGGATCCCTTGTGCAGTTCTCC. It yields the protein CASSSGLAGSLVQFS.